Described below is a single T cell receptor beta chain sequence and its context. The CDR3 extends over 13 amino acids. V was clipped by 2 bases and J by 7 bases; unmatched bases: 3. Germline V gene data show CDR1 as KGHSH and CDR2 as LQKENI. This sample stems from a study of blood T cell repertoires in COVID-19. Study context: Acute-phase and convalescent COVID-19 samples originated in the United States, Italy and Spain. From T cells, B-cell-depleted T cells, or PBMCs came the material, which was cDNA or gDNA.

Per the original data handling: How many nucleated cells were present was estimated from reference gene primer amplification. Repertoires were generated with immunoSEQ multiplex PCR, while TCRdb's copy carries only in-frame clones and drops some. The V and J calls and clone size were taken over from that table, and D and trimming were inferred from the DNA. Altogether about 300,000 clones are present, roughly 86% being singletons, with the ten largest covering approximately 1.8%. Seattle-derived patients entered the study during active infection and were followed longitudinally. This sequence joins TRBV18 and TRBJ1-1; TRBD1 matches 8 bases. The material sequenced was peripheral blood. The sequence derives from a woman aged 25 to 39 with COVID-19, enrolled during active disease. The DNA for the CDR3 is TGTGCCAGCTCACCAGGACAGGGCAATGAAGCTTTCTTT. Its protein product is CASSPGQGNEAFF.